These 27 T cell receptor beta chains were all obtained from the same sample, sequenced in a study of blood T cell repertoires in COVID-19. The data were produced by immunoSEQ multiplex PCR, yet TCRdb's version contains in-frame clones alone and is incomplete. The table has 200,000 to 250,000 clones, 86% seen once. Sequenced input: peripheral blood. The receptors were sampled from a woman aged 50 to 60 with COVID-19, enrolled during active disease.

This rearrangement joins TRBV7-2 to TRBJ2-1; no reliable D call. CDR1 and CDR2 from the germline V gene are SGHTA and FQGNSA. There are 15 residues in the CDR3. Trimming shortened V by 1 base and J by 8 bases, and 15 bases separated the two germline ends. Here the CDR3 reads CASSLVAVPSDEQFF. CDR3 coding DNA: TGTGCCAGCAGCTTAGTAGCTGTTCCTTCGGATGAGCAGTTCTTC.

The chain carries TRBV5-4 and TRBJ2-1, with D perhaps TRBD1 (6 bases). Trimming cost V 4 bases and J 6 bases, with 11 bases left between them. This CDR3 is built from 13 residues. Germline V gene sequence: CDR1 SGHNT, CDR2 YYREEE (reference sequence). CDR3 sequence: CASSPTGSNEQFF. The CDR3 bases are TGTGCCAGCAGCCCAACAGGGAGCAATGAGCAGTTCTTC. The full variable domain, in which reference TRBV5-4 and TRBJ2-1 provide the parts outside the CDR3, is ETGVTQSPTHLIKTRGQQVTLRCSSQSGHNTVSWYQQALGQGPQFIFQYYREEENGRGNFPPRFSGLQFPNYSSELNVNALELDDSALYLCASSPTGSNEQFFGPGTRLTVL.

The V gene is TRBV3-1 (or the pseudogene TRBV3-2), the J gene TRBJ1-1; D possibly corresponds to TRBD1 (5 bases). The CDR3 runs to 16 residues. Looked up from germline, CDR1 is LGHDT and CDR2 is YNNKEL (reference sequence). V lost 1 base, J lost 5 bases, and 17 bases lay in between. As DNA, the CDR3 is TGTGCCAGCAGCCAAGGGTCCCAGGGTTTAGTGACTGAAGCTTTCTTT. The encoded protein is CASSQGSQGLVTEAFF.

A word on this clone: Distinct nucleotide sequences in the sample also encode this CDR3. J is TRBJ1-1 and V is TRBV5-1; D remains ambiguous. The CDR3 spans 11 residues. Trimming removed 0 bases from V and 7 bases from J, with 4 bases in between. The germline V gene has CDR1 SGHRS and CDR2 YFSETQ. The CDR3 loop reads CASSLGGEAFF. CDR3 nucleotides: TGCGCCAGCAGCTTGGGAGGTGAAGCTTTCTTT.

The V gene is TRBV27, the J gene TRBJ1-5; unclear D gene. The CDR3 totals 15 residues. Trimming cost V 2 bases and J 0 bases, with 8 bases left between them. In germline, CDR1 is MNHEY, CDR2 SMNVEV (reference sequence). The CDR3 loop reads CASSLTLYSNQPQHF. In nucleotides, the CDR3 is TGTGCCAGCAGTTTAACCCTATATAGCAATCAGCCCCAGCATTTT.

The V call is TRBV5-4, the J call TRBJ1-2; 7 nucleotides agree with TRBD1. This CDR3 contains 14 residues. CDR1 and CDR2 from the germline V gene are SGHNT and YYREEE (reference sequence). V lost 4 bases and J lost 7; bases outside the gene matches: 10. CDR3: CASSPETGRSGYTF. The CDR3 coding sequence is TGTGCCAGCAGCCCGGAGACAGGGCGGAGTGGCTACACCTTC. Full variable domain (missing parts from reference TRBV5-4 and TRBJ1-2): ETGVTQSPTHLIKTRGQQVTLRCSSQSGHNTVSWYQQALGQGPQFIFQYYREEENGRGNFPPRFSGLQFPNYSSELNVNALELDDSALYLCASSPETGRSGYTFGSGTRLTVV.

This clone was found once. The chain employs TRBV18 and TRBJ2-1; TRBD1 agrees at 9 bases. The CDR3 is made up of 15 amino acids. With V trimmed by 3 bases and J by 5 bases, 5 bases remained unmatched. Germline V gives CDR1 KGHSH, CDR2 LQKENI. This CDR3 is CASSPGTGSHNEQFF. The CDR3 DNA reads TGTGCCAGCTCACCCGGGACAGGGTCCCACAATGAGCAGTTCTTC.

Only one count was recorded for this clone. This chain uses TRBV15 with TRBJ2-2, with D maybe TRBD2 (5 bases). CDR1 and CDR2 from the germline V gene are LNHNV and YYDKDF (reference sequence). Trimming stripped 7 bases from V and 5 bases from J, with 11 bases between. The CDR3 extends over 13 amino acids. CDR3 sequence (DNA): TGTGCCACCATCCAAGGAGGTACCGGGGAGCTGTTTTTT. It codes for CATIQGGTGELFF.

This clone was recorded once. The CDR3 sequence is CASSLSTGTGRGNTIYF. CDR3 nucleotides: TGTGCCAGCAGCCTTAGCACCGGGACAGGGAGGGGAAACACCATATATTTT. The rearrangement links TRBV5-6 to TRBJ1-3; 9 bases are a match to TRBD1. Germline lookup yields CDR1 SGHDT and CDR2 YYEEEE. Trimming at V came to 4 bases and at J to 4 bases, leaving 12 bases not matched to a gene. This CDR3 contains 17 residues.

Only a few counts were recorded for this clone. The chain is built from TRBV28 and TRBJ1-2, with D possibly being TRBD1 (5 bases). CDR1 is MDHEN, CDR2 SYDVKM, per germline. CDR3 length: 14 amino acids. V gave up 2 bases and J gave up 8 bases, with 15 bases separating them. Here the CDR3 reads CASSLTQAGRGYTF. CDR3 bases: TGTGCCAGCAGTTTAACCCAAGCAGGGCGCGGCTACACCTTC.

This sequence joins TRBV19 and TRBJ2-1; 9 bases map to TRBD2. J was trimmed by 7 bases and V by 0 bases; bases with no gene match: 4. Germline CDR1 LNHDA, CDR2 SQIVND (reference sequence). This CDR3 is 15 amino acids long. CDR3 region: CASSIDPSGVNEQFF. The CDR3 nucleotides read TGTGCCAGTAGTATAGATCCTAGCGGGGTGAATGAGCAGTTCTTC.

The V gene is TRBV10-1, the J gene TRBJ1-1; D remains unclear. CDR3 length: 13 residues. The germline V gene encodes CDR1 WNHNN and CDR2 SYGVQD (reference sequence). The V and J ends lost 3 bases and 3 bases respectively, with 8 bases between them. CDR3 bases: TGCGCCAGCAGTGATGGGGAGGACACTGAAGCTTTCTTT. This gives the protein CASSDGEDTEAFF.

V is TRBV19 and J is TRBJ2-4, with 7 positions matching TRBD1. The length of the CDR3 is 13 residues. CDR1 LNHDA and CDR2 SQIVND come from the germline V gene (reference sequence). V dropped 5 bases and J dropped 8; count of bases not matched to a gene: 6. The CDR3 here is CASSDRVIDIQYF. The DNA for the CDR3 is TGTGCCAGTAGTGACAGGGTGATTGACATTCAGTACTTC. Based on the CDR3 plus reference TRBV19 and TRBJ2-4, the full variable domain is DGGITQSPKYLFRKEGQNVTLSCEQNLNHDAMYWYRQDPGQGLRLIYYSQIVNDFQKGDIAEGYSVSREKKESFPLTVTSAQKNPTAFYLCASSDRVIDIQYFGAGTRLSVL.

The chain couples TRBV10-3 to TRBJ2-7; 7 bases fit TRBD1. The CDR3 has 14 residues. Trimming took 2 bases from V and 6 from J; bases not matched to a gene: 7. The germline CDR1 and CDR2 sequences are ENHRY and SYGVKD. The CDR3 DNA is TGTGCCATCAGTGAGGGGGGCAGGGGGTTCGAGCAGTACTTC. It is translated as CAISEGGRGFEQYF.

The gene calls are TRBV9 and TRBJ1-6; possibly TRBD1 for D (5 bases). The length of the CDR3 is 15 residues. CDR1 and CDR2 from the germline V gene are SGDLS and YYNGEE. Trimming shortened V by 4 bases and J by 10 bases, and 18 bases separated the two germline ends. CDR3 loop: CASSSSGGVGSPLHF. In nucleotides, the CDR3 is TGTGCCAGCAGCTCTAGTGGAGGGGTCGGGTCACCCCTCCACTTT.

The chain employs TRBV7-2 and TRBJ1-5; D is possibly TRBD1 (5 bases). Trimming shortened V by 1 base and J by 1 base, and 14 bases separated the two germline ends. CDR1 is SGHTA and CDR2 is FQGNSA in the germline V gene. CDR3 length equals 17 residues. CDR3 region: CASSLGTGSLSNQPQHF. For the CDR3, the DNA is TGTGCCAGCAGCTTAGGAACAGGAAGCTTAAGCAATCAGCCCCAGCATTTT.

The V call is TRBV25-1, the J call TRBJ2-5; the match to TRBD1 covers 7 bases. The V gene end was trimmed by 4 bases and the J gene end by 2 bases; junction bases not matched to a gene: 7. Germline V gene lookup returns CDR1 MGHDK and CDR2 SYGVNS. The CDR3 has 15 amino acids. The CDR3 here is CASSVPGQLQETQYF. The DNA of the CDR3 is TGTGCCAGCAGTGTTCCGGGACAGTTGCAAGAGACCCAGTACTTC.

This sequence joins TRBV5-1 and TRBJ2-1; D remains ambiguous. Germline assignment: CDR1 SGHRS and CDR2 YFSETQ. Deletions cut 2 bases from V and 7 bases from J, with 10 bases between. The CDR3 sequence is 13 residues long. CDR3 sequence reads: CASSFTDINEQFF. CDR3 DNA: TGCGCCAGCAGCTTTACAGACATAAATGAGCAGTTCTTC.

The chain is built from TRBV18 and TRBJ2-3, with 8 bases that match TRBD2. CDR1 is KGHSH and CDR2 is LQKENI in the germline V gene. Trimming cost V 6 bases and J 2 bases; bases outside gene matches: 13. This CDR3 has 17 residues. The CDR3 nucleotides are TGTGCCAGCTCCCCGCCCCCAGCGGGGGCCGTCACAGATACGCAGTATTTT. Translated, it gives CASSPPPAGAVTDTQYF.

This chain links TRBV19 with TRBJ1-1; tentatively, D is TRBD1 (6 bases). V was pared by 1 base and J by 6 bases, with 12 bases between. CDR1 LNHDA and CDR2 SQIVND come from the germline V gene (reference sequence). The CDR3 runs 14 residues. The DNA for the CDR3 is TGTGCCAGTAGTATAGGCAGGGGTGGGGCTGAAGCTTTCTTT. Translated: CASSIGRGGAEAFF.

This chain joins TRBV7-2 and TRBJ2-7; no clear D gene. V was clipped by 1 base and J by 6 bases, with 7 bases between them. The germline V gene encodes CDR1 SGHTA and CDR2 FQGNSA. This CDR3 is 12 amino acids long. The CDR3: CASSLGGSEQYF. CDR3 coding DNA: TGTGCCAGCAGCTTAGGAGGAAGCGAGCAGTACTTC.

This clone was seen a single time. V usage is TRBV11-2 and J usage is TRBJ2-3; the match to TRBD1 covers 8 bases. Germline-derived CDR1 and CDR2 are SGHAT and FQNNGV. The V and J ends lost 2 bases and 8 bases, in that order; junction bases with no gene match: 6. There are 14 residues in the CDR3. The CDR3: CASSLQRTGSTQYF. The CDR3 bases are TGTGCCAGCAGCTTACAGAGGACAGGGAGTACGCAGTATTTT.

This chain uses TRBV3-1 (or the pseudogene TRBV3-2) with TRBJ2-3; TRBD2 matches 10 bases. Trimming took 3 bases from V and 13 from J; bases not matched to a gene: 19. Germline CDR1 LGHDT, CDR2 YNNKEL (reference sequence). The CDR3 contains 17 residues. CDR3 in amino acids: CASSQAGASGGPVPEYF. The CDR3 DNA reads TGTGCCAGCAGCCAGGCCGGGGCTAGCGGGGGACCCGTCCCGGAGTATTTT.

The chain carries TRBV19 and TRBJ2-1; 9 positions agree with TRBD1. Germline V gene sequence: CDR1 LNHDA, CDR2 SQIVND (reference sequence). The CDR3 consists of 15 residues. Trimming removed 10 bases from V and 12 bases from J; junction bases left unmatched: 19. The CDR3: CATTNAGTGPSGQFF. CDR3 nucleotides: TGTGCCACAACAAACGCCGGGACAGGGCCTAGTGGGCAGTTCTTC.

There are a few counts of this clone. The rearrangement joins TRBV11-2 to TRBJ2-3; 13 bases align to TRBD2. V gave up 4 bases and J gave up 2 bases; unmatched junction bases: 12. This CDR3 has 19 amino acids. CDR1 is SGHAT, CDR2 FQNNGV, per germline. CDR3: CASSSLLGLAGAYTDTQYF. For the CDR3, the DNA is TGTGCCAGCAGCTCCTTATTAGGACTAGCGGGGGCCTACACAGATACGCAGTATTTT.

This sequence joins TRBV7-3 and TRBJ1-2; D is undetermined. The germline CDR1 and CDR2 sequences are SGHTA and FQGTGA. Trimming cost V 5 bases and J 4 bases, with 14 bases left between them. The CDR3 consists of 14 residues. The CDR3 loop reads CASSLASRSYGYTF. CDR3 DNA: TGTGCCAGCAGCCTAGCCTCTCGGTCCTATGGCTACACCTTC.

The chain employs TRBV9 and TRBJ1-6; the D gene is possibly TRBD1 (6 bases). Trimming left V 3 bases short and J 5 bases short, with 15 bases between. Per germline, CDR1 SGDLS and CDR2 YYNGEE. CDR3 length: 16 residues. CDR3 loop: CASSAAADRHNSPLHF. For the CDR3, the DNA is TGTGCCAGCAGCGCAGCGGCAGACAGGCATAATTCACCCCTCCACTTT.